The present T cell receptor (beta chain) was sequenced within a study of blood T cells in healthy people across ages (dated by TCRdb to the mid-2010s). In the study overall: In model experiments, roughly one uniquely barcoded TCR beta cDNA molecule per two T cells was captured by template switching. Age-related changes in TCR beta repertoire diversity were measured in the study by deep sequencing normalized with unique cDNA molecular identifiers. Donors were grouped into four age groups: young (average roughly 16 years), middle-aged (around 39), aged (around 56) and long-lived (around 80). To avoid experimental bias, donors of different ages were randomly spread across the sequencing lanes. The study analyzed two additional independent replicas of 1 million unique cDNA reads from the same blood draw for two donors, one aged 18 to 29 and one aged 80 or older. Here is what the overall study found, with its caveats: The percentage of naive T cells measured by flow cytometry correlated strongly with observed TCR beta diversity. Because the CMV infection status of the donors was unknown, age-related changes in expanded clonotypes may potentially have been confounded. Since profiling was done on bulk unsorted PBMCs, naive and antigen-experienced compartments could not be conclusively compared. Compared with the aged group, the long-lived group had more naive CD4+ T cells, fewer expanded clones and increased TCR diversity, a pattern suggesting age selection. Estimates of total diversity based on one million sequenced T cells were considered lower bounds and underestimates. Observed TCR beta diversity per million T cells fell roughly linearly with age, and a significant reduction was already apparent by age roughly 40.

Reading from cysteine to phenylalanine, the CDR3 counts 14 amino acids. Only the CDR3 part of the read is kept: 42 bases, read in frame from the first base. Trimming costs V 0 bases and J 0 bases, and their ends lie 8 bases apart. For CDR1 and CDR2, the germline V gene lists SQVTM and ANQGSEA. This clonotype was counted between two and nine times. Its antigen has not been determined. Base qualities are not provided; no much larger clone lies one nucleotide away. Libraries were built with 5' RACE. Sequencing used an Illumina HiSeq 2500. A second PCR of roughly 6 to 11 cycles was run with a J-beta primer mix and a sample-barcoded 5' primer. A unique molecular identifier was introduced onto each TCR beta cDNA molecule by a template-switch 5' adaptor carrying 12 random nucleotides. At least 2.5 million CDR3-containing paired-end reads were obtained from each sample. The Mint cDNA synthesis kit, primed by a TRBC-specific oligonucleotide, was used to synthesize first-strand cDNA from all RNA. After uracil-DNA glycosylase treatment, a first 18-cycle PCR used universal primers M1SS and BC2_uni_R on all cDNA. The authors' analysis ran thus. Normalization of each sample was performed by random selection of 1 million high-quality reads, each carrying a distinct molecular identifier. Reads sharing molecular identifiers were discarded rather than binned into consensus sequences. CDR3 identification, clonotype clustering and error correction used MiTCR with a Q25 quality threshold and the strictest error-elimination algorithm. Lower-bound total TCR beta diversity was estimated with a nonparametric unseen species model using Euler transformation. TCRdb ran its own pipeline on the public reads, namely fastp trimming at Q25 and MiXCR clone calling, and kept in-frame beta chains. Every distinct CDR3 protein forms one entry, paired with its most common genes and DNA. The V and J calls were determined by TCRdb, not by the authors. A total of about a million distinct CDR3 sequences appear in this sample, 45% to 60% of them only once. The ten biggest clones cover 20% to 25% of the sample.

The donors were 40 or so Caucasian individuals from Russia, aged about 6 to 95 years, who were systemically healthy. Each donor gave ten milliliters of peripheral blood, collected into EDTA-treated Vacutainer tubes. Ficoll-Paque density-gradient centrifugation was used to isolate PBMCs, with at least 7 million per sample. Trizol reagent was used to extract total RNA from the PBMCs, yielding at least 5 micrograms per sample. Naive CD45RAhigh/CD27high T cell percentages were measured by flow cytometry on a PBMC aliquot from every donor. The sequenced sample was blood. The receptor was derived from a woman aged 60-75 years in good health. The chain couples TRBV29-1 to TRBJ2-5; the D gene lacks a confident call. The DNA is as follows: TGCAGCGTTGAAGATCTTCCGAACCAAGAGACCCAGTACTTC. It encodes CSVEDLPNQETQYF.